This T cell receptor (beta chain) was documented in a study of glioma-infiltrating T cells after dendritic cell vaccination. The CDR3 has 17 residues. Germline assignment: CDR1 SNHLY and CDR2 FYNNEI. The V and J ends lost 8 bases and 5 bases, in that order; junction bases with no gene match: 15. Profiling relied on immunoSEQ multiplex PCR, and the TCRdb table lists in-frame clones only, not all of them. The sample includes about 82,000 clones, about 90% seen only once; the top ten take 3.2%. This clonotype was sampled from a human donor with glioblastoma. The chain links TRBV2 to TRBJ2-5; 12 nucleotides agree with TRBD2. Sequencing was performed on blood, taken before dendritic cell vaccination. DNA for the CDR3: TGTGCCAGCGCCTGGGCTAGCGGGAGGGCCTTGGGGGAGACCCAGTACTTC. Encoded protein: CASAWASGRALGETQYF.